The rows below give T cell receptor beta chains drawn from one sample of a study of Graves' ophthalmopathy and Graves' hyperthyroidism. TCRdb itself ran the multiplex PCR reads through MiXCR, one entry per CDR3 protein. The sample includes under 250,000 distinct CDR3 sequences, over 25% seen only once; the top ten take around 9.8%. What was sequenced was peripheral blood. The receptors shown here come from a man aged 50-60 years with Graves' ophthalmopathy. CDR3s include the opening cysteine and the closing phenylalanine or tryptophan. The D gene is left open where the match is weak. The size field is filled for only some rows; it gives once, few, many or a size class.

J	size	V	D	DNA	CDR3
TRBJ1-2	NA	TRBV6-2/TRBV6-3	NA	TGTGCCAGCAAAGGGACCAGGGCCCAAGGCTACACCTTC	CASKGTRAQGYTF
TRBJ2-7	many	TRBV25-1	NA	TGTGCCAGCAGTGAAGGACGCGAGCAGTACTTC	CASSEGREQYF
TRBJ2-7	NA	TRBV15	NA	TGTGCCACCAGGGAAGCGGGACAGCACGACCACGAGCAGTACTTC	CATREAGQHDHEQYF
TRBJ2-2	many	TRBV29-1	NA	TGCAGCGCCACGACAGATACGAACACCGGGGAGCTGTTTTTT	CSATTDTNTGELFF
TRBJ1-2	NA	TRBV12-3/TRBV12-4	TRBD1	TGTGCCAGCAGTCTACAGGGGGCGGTAGGCTACACCTTC	CASSLQGAVGYTF
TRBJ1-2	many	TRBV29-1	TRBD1	TGCAGCGTTGCGGTAAATAAGGGCAGGGGGTTCAACTATGGCTACACCTTC	CSVAVNKGRGFNYGYTF
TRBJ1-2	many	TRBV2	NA	TGTGCCAGCAGAGAGGGTACCTATGGCTACACCTTC	CASREGTYGYTF
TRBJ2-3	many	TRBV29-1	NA	TGCAGCGTTGTACAGGGTCCAGATACGCAGTATTTT	CSVVQGPDTQYF
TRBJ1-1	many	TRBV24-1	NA	TGTGCCACCAGGGACAGCATGAACACTGAAGCTTTCTTT	CATRDSMNTEAFF
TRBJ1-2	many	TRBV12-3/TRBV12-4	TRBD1	TGTGCCAGCAGTCCGGGACAGCTTAGGGGCTACACCTTC	CASSPGQLRGYTF
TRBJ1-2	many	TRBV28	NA	TGTGCCAGCAGTTTCGTTGCAGGACCCAACTATGGCTACACCTTC	CASSFVAGPNYGYTF
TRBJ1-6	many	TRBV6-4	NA	TGTGCCAGCAGTGATCGATCCACTCGAGCACCCCTCCACTTT	CASSDRSTRAPLHF
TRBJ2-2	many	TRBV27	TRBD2	TGTGCCAGCAGTTTAAATGGGGCGGGAGCGTTCACCGGGGAGCTGTTTTTT	CASSLNGAGAFTGELFF
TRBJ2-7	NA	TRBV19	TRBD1	TGTGCCAGTAGTCCGCGGGACAGGGGGAGTGGGGACGAGCAGTACTTC	CASSPRDRGSGDEQYF
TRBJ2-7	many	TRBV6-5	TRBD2	TGTGCCAGCGCGGGGGGAGCCGAGCAGTACTTC	CASAGGAEQYF
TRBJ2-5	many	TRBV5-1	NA	TGCGCCAGCAGCCCGGGGCAGGGTGGAGAGACCCAGTACTTC	CASSPGQGGETQYF
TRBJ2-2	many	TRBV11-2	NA	TGTGCCAGCAGAACGTACGACACCGGGGAGCTGTTTTTT	CASRTYDTGELFF
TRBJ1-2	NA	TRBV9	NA	TGTGCCAGCAGCGTAGAAGTACGGGCAGGGCTCTATGGCTACACCTTC	CASSVEVRAGLYGYTF
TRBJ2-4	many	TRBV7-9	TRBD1	TGTGCCAGCAGCGGACAGGGGGAGAACATTCAGTACTTC	CASSGQGENIQYF
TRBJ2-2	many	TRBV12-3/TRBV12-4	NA	TGTGCCAGCAGTCCTCCCGGGGCGAACACCGGGGAGCTGTTTTTT	CASSPPGANTGELFF
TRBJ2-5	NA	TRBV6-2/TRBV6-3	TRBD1	TGTGCCAGCGGATTGAACCGGGACAGGGGGCTGGGAGGCCAGTACTTC	CASGLNRDRGLGGQYF
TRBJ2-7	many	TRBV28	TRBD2	TGTGCCAGCTCGCGCGGGGGCTACGAGCAGTACTTC	CASSRGGYEQYF
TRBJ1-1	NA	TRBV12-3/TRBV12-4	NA	TGTGCCAGCAGCTCGATAATATGGACTGAAGCTTTCTTT	CASSSIIWTEAFF
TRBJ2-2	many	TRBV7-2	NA	NA	CASNLGDRRAGELFF
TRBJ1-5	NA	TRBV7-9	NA	TGTGCCAGCAGCTTAGTGGGGGAAGGACAGCCCCAGCATTTT	CASSLVGEGQPQHF
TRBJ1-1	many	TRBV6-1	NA	TGTGCCAGCTCCCAAGGAGATATGAACACTGAAGCTTTCTTT	CASSQGDMNTEAFF
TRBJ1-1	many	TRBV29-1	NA	TGCAGCGTTGTAGGTGACAGGACTGAAGCTTTCTTT	CSVVGDRTEAFF